The 18 T cell receptor beta chains in this list originate from one sample, sequenced in a study of response to subunit inactivated influenza vaccine. From the RT-PCR reads, TCRdb called clonotypes with MiXCR, one entry per CDR3 protein. The sample consists of approximately 480,000 distinct CDR3 sequences, approximately 11% of them appearing once. Here the sequenced sample was PBMCs from blood, taken 45 days after vaccination. The receptors here all came from a man aged 50 to 60 who received an inactivated influenza vaccine.

V gene TRBV7-2 combines with J gene TRBJ2-5; D remains unclear. Trimming pared 2 bases from V and 5 bases from J, leaving 6 bases between. The V gene's germline CDR1 is SGHTA and CDR2 FQGNSA. There are 12 residues in the CDR3. In nucleotides, the CDR3 is TGTGCCAGCAGCTTAATTGTGGAGACCCAGTACTTC. Translated, it gives CASSLIVETQYF.

This clonotype was detected ten times or more. The V and J genes are TRBV12-3 or TRBV12-4 and TRBJ2-1; D is possibly TRBD2 (6 bases). CDR3 length: 15 residues. V shed 6 bases and J shed 7 bases, with 19 bases lying between them. The CDR3 loop reads CASRFQASDGNEQFF. In DNA, the CDR3 is TGTGCCAGCAGGTTCCAGGCTAGCGACGGGAATGAGCAGTTCTTC.

This clonotype was seen ten or more times. This sequence joins TRBV6-1 and TRBJ1-2; possibly TRBD1 for D (6 bases). V was cut by 6 bases and J by 4 bases, with 15 bases left in between. CDR3 size: 14 residues. Per the germline V gene, CDR1 is MNHNS and CDR2 is SASEGT. This chain's CDR3 is CASRRGEISYGYTF. DNA of the CDR3: TGTGCCAGCAGAAGGGGGGAGATTAGCTATGGCTACACCTTC.

The chain uses TRBV12-3 or TRBV12-4 and TRBJ2-3; 8 bases match TRBD2. The ends lost 6 bases at V and 6 bases at J; junction bases unmatched: 8. The CDR3 runs 14 residues. CDR3 region: CASSYSGAQDTQYF. For the CDR3, the DNA is TGTGCCAGCAGCTATAGCGGGGCCCAGGATACGCAGTATTTT.

This clonotype has just a few counts. V is TRBV6-5 and J is TRBJ2-5, with TRBD2 matching 9 bases. Germline CDR1 MNHEY, CDR2 SVGAGI. Unmatched junction bases numbered 9, after V lost 2 bases and J lost 5 bases. The CDR3 is 16 residues long. The CDR3 DNA follows: TGTGCCAGCAGTTACGGTAGCGGGGGCCTGCTGGAGACCCAGTACTTC. Amino acids: CASSYGSGGLLETQYF.

The sample holds a few counts of this clonotype. The gene calls are TRBV20-1 and TRBJ2-7; tentatively, D is TRBD1 (6 bases). The CDR3 totals 18 residues. Trimming shortened V by 2 bases and J by 4 bases, and 27 bases separated the two germline ends. Germline CDR1 DFQATT, CDR2 SNEGSKA (reference sequence). CDR3 in amino acids: CSARPGPWEGATGYEQYF. CDR3 coding DNA: TGCAGTGCTAGACCGGGACCCTGGGAAGGTGCTACAGGGTACGAGCAGTACTTC.

In this sample, this clonotype turned up many times. In DNA, the CDR3 is TGTGCCATCAGTGAGTCTAACTCTGGGGCCAACGTCCTGACTTTC. Its protein product is CAISESNSGANVLTF. The genes are TRBV10-3 and TRBJ2-6, with no clear D. The germline CDR1 and CDR2 sequences are ENHRY and SYGVKD. This CDR3 spans 15 amino acids. The V end lost 0 bases, the J end lost 0 bases, and 3 bases lay between the germline ends.

This clonotype was found a few times. The chain recombines TRBV5-1 with TRBJ1-1; 8 bases are shared with TRBD1. With V trimmed by 3 bases and J by 6 bases, 4 bases remained unmatched. Germline loops: CDR1 SGHRS, CDR2 YFSETQ. The CDR3 consists of 13 residues. The CDR3 is CASSSTGEAEAFF. DNA for the CDR3: TGCGCCAGCAGCTCGACAGGGGAAGCTGAAGCTTTCTTT.

The V gene is TRBV20-1, the J gene TRBJ1-5, with 7 bases fitting TRBD1. The CDR3 covers 12 residues. CDR1 is DFQATT, CDR2 SNEGSKA, per germline (reference sequence). The J segment lost 4 bases and the V segment lost 5 bases, leaving 2 bases of the junction unmatched. The CDR3 spells CSAGTANQPQHF. For the CDR3, the DNA is TGCAGTGCTGGGACAGCTAATCAGCCCCAGCATTTT.

This clonotype was detected ten times or more. The rearrangement links TRBV20-1 to TRBJ2-5; D is perhaps TRBD1 or TRBD2 (5 bases each). Germline CDR1 and CDR2: DFQATT and SNEGSKA (reference sequence). The CDR3 loop spans 14 amino acids. V was trimmed by 6 bases and J by 2 bases, leaving 16 bases between them. CDR3 nucleotides: TGCAGTGCAGATATCGGGGCCGGGCAAGAGACCCAGTACTTC. The encoded protein is CSADIGAGQETQYF.

This sequence joins TRBV14 and TRBJ2-5; D is undetermined. V dropped 1 base and J dropped 1 base, with 7 bases sitting between them. The germline CDR1 and CDR2 sequences are SGHDN and FVKESK. CDR3 size: 14 residues. The DNA of the CDR3 is TGTGCCAGCAGCCAAGTCCGGGTCCAAGAGACCCAGTACTTC. Residues: CASSQVRVQETQYF.

This clonotype has a count of ten or more. This chain uses TRBV12-3 or TRBV12-4 with TRBJ2-1; TRBD1 agrees at 8 bases. V was clipped by 1 base and J by 5 bases; unmatched bases: 7. This CDR3 has 16 residues. The chain's CDR3 is CASSLGSGGGHNEQFF. The DNA for the CDR3 is TGTGCCAGCAGTTTAGGATCAGGGGGCGGCCACAATGAGCAGTTCTTC.

The chain joins TRBV28 to TRBJ2-3; TRBD2 matches 8 bases. The germline V gene encodes CDR1 MDHEN and CDR2 SYDVKM. J was trimmed by 6 bases and V by 10 bases; bases with no gene match: 9. This CDR3 region has 13 residues. The CDR3 sequence is CATKAGDWDTQYF. The CDR3 DNA reads TGTGCCACCAAAGCGGGAGATTGGGATACGCAGTATTTT.

This clonotype was observed a handful of times. The chain is built from TRBV28 and TRBJ1-1; 7 bases are shared with TRBD1. The CDR3 runs to 14 residues. V gave up 5 bases and J gave up 4 bases; unmatched junction bases: 7. Germline lookup yields CDR1 MDHEN and CDR2 SYDVKM. The CDR3 coding sequence is TGTGCCAGCAGTCCTGACAGGGTTGCCACTGAAGCTTTCTTT. Translated, it gives CASSPDRVATEAFF.

The V gene is TRBV4-3, the J gene TRBJ2-1; TRBD1 matches 7 bases. CDR3 size: 19 residues. CDR1 and CDR2 from the germline V gene are LGHNA and YSLEER. V was clipped by 0 bases and J by 6 bases; unmatched bases: 17. The CDR3 DNA follows: TGCGCCAGCAGCCAAGAAGAATATATGGGGGACAGAGGGAGCAATGAGCAGTTCTTC. Encoded protein: CASSQEEYMGDRGSNEQFF.

The chain has TRBV7-2 and TRBJ1-1, with D unclear. The CDR3 totals 13 residues. The V and J ends lost 5 bases and 6 bases respectively, with 13 bases between them. Germline lookup yields CDR1 SGHTA and CDR2 FQGNSA. CDR3 loop: CASSDDPWAEAFF. In DNA form, the CDR3 reads TGTGCCAGCAGCGACGACCCATGGGCTGAAGCTTTCTTT. Full variable domain (rest looked up from reference TRBV7-2 and TRBJ1-1): GAGVSQSPSNKVTEKGKDVELRCDPISGHTALYWYRQSLGQGLEFLIYFQGNSAPDKSGLPSDRFSAERTGGSVSTLTIQRTQQEDSAVYLCASSDDPWAEAFFGQGTRLTVV.

The chain couples TRBV7-2 to TRBJ1-5, with D perhaps TRBD1 (5 bases). This CDR3 contains 14 residues. The V and J ends lost 4 bases and 3 bases respectively, with 10 bases between them. CDR1 is SGHTA and CDR2 is FQGNSA in the germline V gene. Here the CDR3 reads CASSSGRINQPQHF. The CDR3 region has the DNA TGTGCCAGCAGCTCGGGACGGATCAATCAGCCCCAGCATTTT.

This clonotype was picked up a small number of times. The chain joins TRBV7-9 to TRBJ2-3; D is tentatively TRBD1 or TRBD2 (5 bases each). The germline CDR1 and CDR2 sequences are SEHNR and FQNEAQ (reference sequence). This CDR3 is built from 11 residues. V was cut by 7 bases and J by 14 bases, with 16 bases left in between. The CDR3: CASTAIWDLYF. The CDR3 DNA is TGTGCCAGCACCGCGATCTGGGACCTGTATTTT.